The rows below give T cell receptor beta chains drawn from one sample of a study of beta chain features in type 1 diabetes. TCRdb's table, derived via immunoSEQ multiplex PCR, lists solely in-frame clones and lacks some. This table has hundreds of thousands of clones, around a sixth appearing once. Sequenced material: naive CD4+ T cells from blood. The receptors were gathered from a man aged 18 to 29 in good health. The CDR3 runs from the conserved cysteine through the conserved F or W. The order of the fields is D gene, clone size, J gene, V gene, CDR3 DNA, CDR3 protein. D genes are given only for firm matches. The size of a clone is reported for some rows only, either as once, few or many, or as a class for expanded clones.

>TRBD2|few|TRBJ2-1|TRBV11-2
TGTGCCAGCAGCTTAGATAGCGGGGAATACAATGAGCAGTTCTTC
CASSLDSGEYNEQFF
>TRBD1|few|TRBJ2-7|TRBV9
TGTGCCAGCAGCGTAGAGGGACAGGGAGGTTACGAGCAGTACTTC
CASSVEGQGGYEQYF
>TRBD2|few|TRBJ2-3|TRBV28
TGTGCCAGCAGTCAGGGAACTAGCGGGAGGGTCACAGATACGCAGTATTTT
CASSQGTSGRVTDTQYF
>-|few|TRBJ2-7|TRBV7-9
TGTGCCAGCAGCCTTCGAGGGCCAATACGGTGGGTCTCGTACGAGCAGTACTTC
CASSLRGPIRWVSYEQYF
>-|-|TRBJ1-1|TRBV20-1
TGCAGTGCGAGCAGGGTGGAGGCTTTCTTT
CSASRVEAFF
>TRBD2|few|TRBJ2-7|TRBV23-1
TGCGCCAGCAGTCATTCCGGCCCGGGGGGCTACGAGCAGTACTTC
CASSHSGPGGYEQYF
>-|few|TRBJ2-3|TRBV9
TGTGCCAGCAGCGCATACCGGGGAAGCACAGATACGCAGTATTTT
CASSAYRGSTDTQYF
>TRBD2|few|TRBJ2-1|TRBV5-1
TGCGCCAGCAAATCCGGGACTAGCATTCCTCCCACCTCCTACAATGAGCAGTTCTTC
CASKSGTSIPPTSYNEQFF
>-|few|TRBJ1-4|TRBV6-5
TGTGCCAGCAGTTGGAACAGGGCTAAAGGGGAAAAACTGTTTTTT
CASSWNRAKGEKLFF
>-|-|TRBJ1-2|TRBV29-1
TGCAGCGTTGAACGTATGGCCAGCCGGTACACCTTC
CSVERMASRYTF
>TRBD1|-|TRBJ2-1|TRBV28
TGTGCCAGCAGTCTTCGACAGGGAACCACCAACAATGAGCAGTTCTTC
CASSLRQGTTNNEQFF
>-|few|TRBJ2-5|TRBV9
TGTGCCAGCAGCGCCGGGCGGTCCGGGGAGACCCAGTACTTC
CASSAGRSGETQYF
>-|-|TRBJ1-4|TRBV5-1
TGCGCCAGCAGCTCCGGGACGGGCGTCGAAAAACTGTTTTTT
CASSSGTGVEKLFF
>-|few|TRBJ2-1|TRBV28
TGTGCCAGCAGTCTACCACAGGTTCAGGAGCAGTTCTTC
CASSLPQVQEQFF
>TRBD1|few|TRBJ1-1|TRBV30
TGTGCCTGGAGTGTACGCCGAGGGGGCCCAGCGAACACTGAAGCTTTCTTT
CAWSVRRGGPANTEAFF
>TRBD2|-|TRBJ2-4|TRBV28
TGTGCCAGCACCGGGGGGGCCAAAAACATTCAGTACTTC
CASTGGAKNIQYF
>-|-|TRBJ2-7|TRBV7-2
TGTGCCAGCACCAAAGGCCCCTTTCCCACCTACGAGCAGTACTTC
CASTKGPFPTYEQYF
>-|few|TRBJ2-5|TRBV18
TGTGCCAGCTCACCAAGGACAGTCCAAGAGACCCAGTACTTC
CASSPRTVQETQYF
>TRBD1|-|TRBJ2-5|TRBV29-1
TGCAGCGTGTCGGACAGGGAAGAGACCCAGTACTTC
CSVSDREETQYF
>-|-|TRBJ2-4|TRBV6-6
TGTGCCAGCAGTTACCTGACTGATATAGCCAAAAACATTCAGTACTTC
CASSYLTDIAKNIQYF
>TRBD1|-|TRBJ1-2|TRBV30
TGTGCCTGGAGCCGCGGGACAGGCAGGGACTTGGGTAACTATGGCTACACCTTC
CAWSRGTGRDLGNYGYTF
>TRBD2|-|TRBJ2-1|TRBV7-3
TGTGCCAGCAGCTCCCGGAGCGGGGGTTACAATGAGCAGTTCTTC
CASSSRSGGYNEQFF
>-|-|TRBJ1-2|TRBV10-2
TGCGCCAGCAGTGAGTCAGGGGGAGGAAAGTTTGGCTACACCTTC
CASSESGGGKFGYTF
>TRBD1|few|TRBJ1-4|TRBV7-2
TGTGCCAGCAGCCGGGTAGGGGGCGAAGGTGAAAAACTGTTTTTT
CASSRVGGEGEKLFF
>-|-|TRBJ2-7|TRBV28
TGTGCCAGCACGGGAAGGCGGCAGACCTACGAGCAGTACTTC
CASTGRRQTYEQYF
>-|few|TRBJ2-5|TRBV7-2
TGTGCCAGCACCCAGACGCCCCAGAAGACCCAGTACTTC
CASTQTPQKTQYF
>-|-|TRBJ1-1|TRBV9
TGTGCCAGCAGCCCGAGGACCGGGGGTAGCACTGAAGCTTTCTTT
CASSPRTGGSTEAFF
>TRBD2|-|TRBJ2-7|TRBV7-2
TGTGCCAGCAGCTTGACCGGGACTAGAGGCGAGCAGTACTTC
CASSLTGTRGEQYF
>-|-|TRBJ1-5|TRBV27
TGTGCCAGCAGTTTCTCAGGAGGGTTCAATCAGCCCCAGCATTTT
CASSFSGGFNQPQHF
>TRBD1|few|TRBJ1-5|TRBV28
TGTGCCAGCAGTTTATGGCAGGGGGCTGGTAATCAGCCCCAGCATTTT
CASSLWQGAGNQPQHF
>TRBD1|few|TRBJ1-2|TRBV5-4
TGTGCCAGCAGCGACCTCTACAGGGGTAACTATGGCTACACCTTC
CASSDLYRGNYGYTF
>TRBD2|-|TRBJ2-3|TRBV10-3
TGTGCCATCAGTAAACTAGCGGGAGGGACAGATACGCAGTATTTT
CAISKLAGGTDTQYF
>-|few|TRBJ2-3|TRBV21-1
TGTGCCAGCAGCAAAGCTTGGGACAGGGAAACAGATACGCAGTATTTT
CASSKAWDRETDTQYF
>-|-|TRBJ2-7|TRBV18
TGTGCCAGCTCAGCCTTAATGGGGGAGCAGTACTTC
CASSALMGEQYF
>-|few|TRBJ1-2|TRBV6-1
TGTGCCAGCAGTGAAGCCTACGGGATGAGAAGCTATGGCTACACCTTC
CASSEAYGMRSYGYTF
>-|-|TRBJ2-5|TRBV27
TGTGCCAGCAGTTTACAAGGTTCCGGGCCCAGGGAGACCCAGTACTTC
CASSLQGSGPRETQYF
>-|-|TRBJ1-5|TRBV23-1
TGCGCCAGCAGTCAATCTCGTTTGACCAATCAGCCCCAGCATTTT
CASSQSRLTNQPQHF
>-|-|TRBJ1-3|TRBV15
TGTGCCACCAGCAGAGATAGGGGGACCATATATTTT
CATSRDRGTIYF
>-|few|TRBJ2-7|TRBV4-3
TGCGCCAGCAGCCAAGAGTCCGGGTTGACTTACGAGCAGTACTTC
CASSQESGLTYEQYF
>-|-|TRBJ1-2|TRBV7-3
TGTGCCAGCAGCTTACTTAGGGCTGAGTATGGCTACACCTTC
CASSLLRAEYGYTF
>-|-|TRBJ1-2|TRBV7-8
TGTGCCAGCAGCCCAAATTCCGGATATGGCTACACCTTC
CASSPNSGYGYTF
>-|-|TRBJ1-2|TRBV5-1
TGCGCCAGCAGCTTGGGGCAGGGGAGCGGCTACACCTTC
CASSLGQGSGYTF
>TRBD2|-|TRBJ2-1|TRBV7-3
TGTGCCAGCAGCTTAGGGGGACTAGCGAGGGATGAGCAGTTCTTC
CASSLGGLARDEQFF
>-|few|TRBJ2-7|TRBV4-3
TGCGCCAGCAGCCAAGTCACCGGACTAACCTCCTACGAGCAGTACTTC
CASSQVTGLTSYEQYF
>TRBD1|few|TRBJ1-6|TRBV5-5
TGTGCCAGCAGCCGGACAGGGGGAGGTGGTTCACCCCTCCACTTT
CASSRTGGGGSPLHF
>-|few|TRBJ2-7|TRBV7-2
TGTGCCAGCAGCTTAGAGGGGACGCCGGTATACGAGCAGTACTTC
CASSLEGTPVYEQYF
>-|once|TRBJ2-1|TRBV7-9
TGTGCCAGCAGCTTAGAAGCTAGCGAGCAGTTCTTC
CASSLEASEQFF
>-|few|TRBJ2-7|TRBV5-1
TGCGCCAGCAGCTTGAGGCAGGGAGCCCTTTCATCCTACGAGCAGTACTTC
CASSLRQGALSSYEQYF
>TRBD2|-|TRBJ2-1|TRBV5-1
TGCGCCAGCAGCTTGGGAGCGGGAGGGTACAATGAGCAGTTCTTC
CASSLGAGGYNEQFF
>TRBD1|few|TRBJ2-2|TRBV7-3
TGTGCCAGCAGGGACAGGGTGAACACCGGGGAGCTGTTTTTT
CASRDRVNTGELFF
>-|-|TRBJ2-1|TRBV6-1
TGTGCCAGCAGTGTCGGAGTAGGGAAAGGCGGGAACAATGAGCAGTTCTTC
CASSVGVGKGGNNEQFF
>-|-|TRBJ1-2|TRBV18
TGTGCCAGCTCACCAGCGGCAGCCAGCTATGGCTACACCTTC
CASSPAAASYGYTF